This TCR beta chain was documented in a study of cytomegalovirus exposure and HLA in healthy donors. PCR employed 60 Vbeta and 13 Jbeta primers. Per the original data handling: Unique TCR beta chains totaled approximately 83 million in a later count, with around 12 million of them shared. Libraries were prepared by immunoSEQ multiplex PCR; TCRdb keeps only in-frame clonotypes and omits some of them. The V and J calls and clone size were taken over from that table, and D and trimming were inferred from the DNA. This sample yields approximately 130,000 clones, of which 80% to 85% are seen a single time; 0.55% to 0.85% belongs to the top ten. Healthy bone marrow donors made up the cohort. Though probably carrying unrecorded immune exposures, donors were nominally healthy at sampling. This CDR3 comprises 14 residues. The germline gives CDR1 SGHDN, CDR2 FVKESK. V dropped 4 bases and J dropped 7 bases, with 16 bases sitting between them.

This chain uses TRBV14 with TRBJ2-5; D may be TRBD2 (7 bases). This receptor was identified in a man younger than 35 in good health and CMV-seronegative. The sequencing input was PBMCs. The CDR3 here is CASSPLGGPLTQYF. The CDR3 region has the DNA TGTGCCAGCAGCCCCTTGGGGGGGCCGTTGACCCAGTACTTC.